These 6 T cell receptor beta chains share one sample of origin, sequenced in a study of blood T cell repertoires in COVID-19. Profiled with immunoSEQ multiplex PCR; TCRdb holds only in-frame clones, not every one. The table lists under 130,000 clones, approximately 87% of them singletons. The sequenced sample consisted of peripheral blood. The receptors stem from a human donor in a cohort sampled during active or convalescent COVID-19.

The J gene is TRBJ2-3, the V gene TRBV11-2; D perhaps matches TRBD2 (7 bases). Germline V lookup: CDR1 SGHAT, CDR2 FQNNGV. With 6 bases removed from V and 6 bases from J, the gap between germline ends came to 13 bases. The CDR3 runs to 13 residues. CDR3 residues: CASRAGGPDTQYF. As DNA, the CDR3 is TGTGCCAGCAGGGCCGGGGGGCCGGATACGCAGTATTTT.

This chain links TRBV19 with TRBJ1-1, with 8 bases that match TRBD1. Germline CDR1 LNHDA, CDR2 SQIVND (reference sequence). With V trimmed by 4 bases and J by 0 bases, 13 bases remained unmatched. There are 18 residues in the CDR3. The DNA of the CDR3 is TGTGCCAGTAGTAAAGTGCAGGGGGCTCTGGGAATGAACACTGAAGCTTTCTTT. Translating gives CASSKVQGALGMNTEAFF.

CDR3 in DNA: TGTGCCAGCAGCCAAGAAAGATGCGCAAATCAGCCCCAGCATTTT. This sequence encodes CASSQERCANQPQHF. The rearrangement links TRBV3-1 (or the pseudogene TRBV3-2) to TRBJ1-5; D is uncertain. Germline-derived CDR1 and CDR2 are LGHDT and YNNKEL (reference sequence). V lost 0 bases to trimming and J lost 4 bases, with 10 bases between them. This CDR3 is 15 amino acids long.

This chain connects TRBV7-9 to TRBJ2-5; 7 bases agree with TRBD2. This CDR3 contains 14 residues. V trimming: 3 bases; J trimming: 5 bases; junction bases outside the gene matches: 6. Germline V gene sequence: CDR1 SEHNR, CDR2 FQNEAQ (reference sequence). CDR3 sequence: CASSFRTRPETQYF. Here the CDR3 DNA reads TGTGCCAGCAGCTTTCGGACTAGACCGGAGACCCAGTACTTC.

J is TRBJ1-3 and V is TRBV7-2; tentative D call: TRBD1 (6 bases). The germline V gene has CDR1 SGHTA and CDR2 FQGNSA. V was cut by 4 bases and J by 3 bases, with 10 bases left in between. This CDR3 comprises 14 residues. The CDR3 region is CASSSNRVGNTIYF. The CDR3 nucleotides are TGTGCCAGCAGCTCAAACAGGGTTGGAAACACCATATATTTT.

Only one count was recorded for this clone. The chain joins TRBV6-2 or TRBV6-3 to TRBJ2-3; TRBD2 might be the D (6 bases). The V gene lost 2 bases and the J gene lost 4 bases, with 13 bases spanning the gap. This CDR3 has 15 residues. From germline, CDR1 is MNHEY and CDR2 SVGEGT. CDR3 coding DNA: TGTGCCAGCAGTTACCTCGGGCTAGCGCCAGATACGCAGTATTTT. This gives the protein CASSYLGLAPDTQYF.